This T cell receptor (beta chain) is from a study of OX40 agonist ivuxolimab in advanced cancers. This CDR3 has 13 amino acids. Germline V lookup: CDR1 SGHVS, CDR2 FQNEAQ. V lost 5 bases and J lost 6, with 13 bases in between. Only in-frame clones appear in the TCRdb table, and some are missing; sequencing was by immunoSEQ multiplex PCR. The data show tens of thousands of clones, approximately 80% seen once. The source is an adult with an advanced solid tumor such as melanoma, head and neck, liver or kidney cancer. The sample consisted of CD4+ or CD8+ T cells sorted from blood, taken in a trial of the OX40 agonist ivuxolimab. This sequence joins TRBV7-8 and TRBJ1-1, with D possibly matching TRBD1 (5 bases). This CDR3 is CASSQNRSPEAFF. Here the CDR3 DNA reads TGTGCCAGCAGCCAAAACAGGTCTCCTGAAGCTTTCTTT.